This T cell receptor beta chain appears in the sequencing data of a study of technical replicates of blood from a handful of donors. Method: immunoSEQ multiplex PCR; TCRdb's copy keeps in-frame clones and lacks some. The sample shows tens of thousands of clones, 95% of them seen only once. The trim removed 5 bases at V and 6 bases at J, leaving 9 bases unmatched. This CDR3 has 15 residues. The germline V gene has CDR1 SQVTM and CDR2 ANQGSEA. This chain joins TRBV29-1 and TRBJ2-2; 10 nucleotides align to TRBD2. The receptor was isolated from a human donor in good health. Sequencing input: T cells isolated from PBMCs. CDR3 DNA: TGCAGCGTTACTCCAGCGGGGGGGCGGGCCGGGGAGCTGTTTTTT. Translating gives CSVTPAGGRAGELFF.